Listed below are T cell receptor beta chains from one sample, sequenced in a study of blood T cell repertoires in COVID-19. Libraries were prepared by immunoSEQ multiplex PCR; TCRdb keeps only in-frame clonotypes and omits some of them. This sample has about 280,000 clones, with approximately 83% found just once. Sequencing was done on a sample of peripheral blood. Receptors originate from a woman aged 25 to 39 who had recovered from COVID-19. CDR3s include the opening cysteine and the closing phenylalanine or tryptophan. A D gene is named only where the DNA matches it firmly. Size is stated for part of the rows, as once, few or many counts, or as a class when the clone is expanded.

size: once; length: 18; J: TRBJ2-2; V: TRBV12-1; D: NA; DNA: TGTGCCAGCAGCTTTCCCCCAACTAGCGGGGTTCGAACCGGGGAGCTGTTTTTT; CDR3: CASSFPPTSGVRTGELFF
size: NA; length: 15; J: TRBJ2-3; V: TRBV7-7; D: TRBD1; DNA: TGTGCTAGCAGCCAACTAGCAGGGGGCGCAGATACGCAGTATTTT; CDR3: CASSQLAGGADTQYF
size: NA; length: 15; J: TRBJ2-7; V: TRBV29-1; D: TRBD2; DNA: TGCAGCGTTGTCCTGGCGGGGGTAGGTAGGTACGAGCAGTACTTC; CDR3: CSVVLAGVGRYEQYF
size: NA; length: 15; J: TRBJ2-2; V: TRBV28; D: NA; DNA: TGTGCCAGCAGCACCCCTAGGAGGAACACCGGGGAGCTGTTTTTT; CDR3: CASSTPRRNTGELFF
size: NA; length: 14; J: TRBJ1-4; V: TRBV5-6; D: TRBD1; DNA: TGTGCCAGCAGCTTGGGGACAGGTGATGAAAAACTGTTTTTT; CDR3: CASSLGTGDEKLFF
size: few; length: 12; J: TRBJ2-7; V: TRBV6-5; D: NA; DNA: TGTGCCAGCAGCCTCCCCGGGAACGAGCAGTACTTC; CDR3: CASSLPGNEQYF
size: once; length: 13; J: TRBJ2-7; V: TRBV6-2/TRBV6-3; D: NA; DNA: TGTGCCAGCAGTTACGAGGTCGCCTACGAGCAGTACTTC; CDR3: CASSYEVAYEQYF
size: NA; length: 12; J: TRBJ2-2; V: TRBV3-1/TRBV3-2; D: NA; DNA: TGTGCCAGCAGAGTCCCCGGTGGGGAGCTGTTTTTT; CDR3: CASRVPGGELFF
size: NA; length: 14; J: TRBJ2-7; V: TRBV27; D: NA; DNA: TGTGCCAGCAGTTTGGGGCAGGGCGCCTACGAGCAGTACTTC; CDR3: CASSLGQGAYEQYF
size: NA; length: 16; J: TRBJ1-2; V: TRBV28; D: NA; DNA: TGTGCCACCCCACCAGTGGAGGGGAATTCAAACTATGGCTACACCTTC; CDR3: CATPPVEGNSNYGYTF
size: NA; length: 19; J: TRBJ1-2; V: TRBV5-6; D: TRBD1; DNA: TGTGCCAGCAGTCGCTATGCCCGGGACAGGGGGCCAGGATGGTATGGCTACACCTTC; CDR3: CASSRYARDRGPGWYGYTF
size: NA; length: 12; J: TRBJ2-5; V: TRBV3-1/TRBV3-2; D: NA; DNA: TGTGCCAGCAAGGGACTTCAAGAGACCCAGTACTTC; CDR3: CASKGLQETQYF
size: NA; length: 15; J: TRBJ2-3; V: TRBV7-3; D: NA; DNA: TGTGCCAGCAGCTTAACTTTCGGAGAGCAGAATACGCAGTATTTT; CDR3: CASSLTFGEQNTQYF
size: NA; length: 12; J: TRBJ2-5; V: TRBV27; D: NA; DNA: TGTGCCAGCAGTTTTTCAGGCGAGACCCAGTACTTC; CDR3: CASSFSGETQYF
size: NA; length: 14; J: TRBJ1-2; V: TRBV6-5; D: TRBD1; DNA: TGTGCCAGCAGCAAAGGGACAGGGGCCTATGGCTACACCTTC; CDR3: CASSKGTGAYGYTF
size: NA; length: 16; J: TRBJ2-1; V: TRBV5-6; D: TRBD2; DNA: TGTGCCAGCAGCTTGGCGTGGACTAGCGGGGTGAATGAGCAGTTCTTC; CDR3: CASSLAWTSGVNEQFF